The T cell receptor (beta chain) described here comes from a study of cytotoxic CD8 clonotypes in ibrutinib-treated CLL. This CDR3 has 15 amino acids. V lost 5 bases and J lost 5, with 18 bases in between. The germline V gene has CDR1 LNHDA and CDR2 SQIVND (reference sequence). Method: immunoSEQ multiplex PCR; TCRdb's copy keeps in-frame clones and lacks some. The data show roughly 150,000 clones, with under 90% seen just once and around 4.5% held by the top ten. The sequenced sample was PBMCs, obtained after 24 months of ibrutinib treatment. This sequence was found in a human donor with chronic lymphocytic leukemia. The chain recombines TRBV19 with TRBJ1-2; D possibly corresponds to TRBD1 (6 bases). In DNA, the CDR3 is TGTGCCAGTAGTGACCCCCAGGGGAAGGGGTATGGCTACACCTTC. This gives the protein CASSDPQGKGYGYTF.